The 24 T cell receptor beta chains below all came from one sample that was sequenced in a study of T cell repertoires and HLA-DP antigens (dated by TCRdb to 2017 to 2018). Library construction relied on the immunoSEQ multiplex PCR assay. Imported from immuneACCESS, the table was reduced by TCRdb to in-frame sequences with V and J called. These copies leave out some clones; in studies compared against another copy, an unresolved V gene accounts for under half, and the cause of the remainder is not known. The sample table holds about 89,000 clones, of which roughly 86% were seen once. Approximately 1.5% of the sample rests with the top ten. Antigen specificity for these receptors is unknown. The sample consisted of CD4+ T cells from PBMCs. The receptors come from a man aged 50 or older in good health and CMV-seronegative.

This chain uses TRBV30 with TRBJ1-2; D perhaps matches TRBD1 (5 bases). Germline V CDR1 and CDR2: GTSNPN, SVGIG (reference sequence). This CDR3 contains 15 residues. Trimming shortened V by 0 bases and J by 10 bases, and 21 bases separated the two germline ends. CDR3 bases: TGTGCCTGGAGTGTACACGAGGAGTTGGGACGTGTCTACACCTTC. Translated: CAWSVHEELGRVYTF. Full variable domain (missing parts from reference TRBV30 and TRBJ1-2): SQTIHQWPATLVQPVGSPLSLECTVEGTSNPNLYWYRQAAGRGLQLLFYSVGIGQISSEVPQNLSASRPQDRQFILSSKKLLLSDSGFYLCAWSVHEELGRVYTFGSGTRLTVV.

CDR3 amino acids: CASSDIHQETQYF. CDR3 coding DNA: TGTGCCAGCTCCGACATACACCAAGAGACCCAGTACTTC. The J gene is TRBJ2-5, the V gene TRBV18; D not certain. Germline V gene sequence: CDR1 KGHSH, CDR2 LQKENI. CDR3 length equals 13 residues. The V end was cut by 6 bases, the J end by 0 bases, with 8 bases between.

V usage is TRBV28 and J usage is TRBJ1-2; the D gene is possibly TRBD1 (5 bases). The germline V gene encodes CDR1 MDHEN and CDR2 SYDVKM. CDR3 length: 16 residues. V was cut by 2 bases and J by 4 bases, with 17 bases left in between. CDR3 sequence reads: CASSLGGGLRSYGYTF. In DNA form, the CDR3 reads TGTGCCAGCAGTTTAGGGGGAGGTCTGCGGAGCTATGGCTACACCTTC.

The chain has TRBV5-4 and TRBJ2-7; D not certain. V lost 4 bases to trimming and J lost 3 bases, with 11 bases between them. CDR1 and CDR2 (germline): SGHNT, YYREEE (reference sequence). This CDR3 is 13 amino acids long. The CDR3 DNA reads TGTGCCAGCAGCCACCCACGATTCTACGAGCAGTACTTC. Translating it yields CASSHPRFYEQYF.

The chain recombines TRBV11-2 with TRBJ2-2; D is ambiguous. There are 15 residues in the CDR3. Trimming pared 4 bases from V and 5 bases from J, leaving 14 bases between. Germline V gives CDR1 SGHAT, CDR2 FQNNGV. The CDR3 DNA follows: TGTGCCAGCAGCTCTCCCGCCCGAGCGACCGGGGAGCTGTTTTTT. This encodes CASSSPARATGELFF.

The chain joins TRBV23-1 to TRBJ2-2, with TRBD2 identical over 7 bases. TRBV23-1 is an open reading frame, and its role is uncertain. This CDR3 has 17 amino acids. V shed 5 bases and J 2 bases; nucleotides not matched to a gene: 11. CDR3 loop: CASSTGLSGKNTGELFF. The CDR3, as DNA: TGCGCCAGCAGTACCGGACTAAGCGGGAAAAACACCGGGGAGCTGTTTTTT.

This clone has a single count. Its ends do not fully match the called genes, so a read error is possible. The gene calls are TRBV4-2 and TRBJ2-1; D might be TRBD2 (5 bases). Germline V lookup: CDR1 LGHNA, CDR2 YNFKEQ. The CDR3 extends over 18 amino acids. The CDR3: CARSQAESPSLTMRQQFF. In nucleotides, the CDR3 is TGTGCCCGCAGCCAAGCGGAGTCTCCGTCCCTTACAATGAGGCAGCAGTTCTTC.

This chain connects TRBV27 to TRBJ2-3; the D gene is possibly TRBD2 (5 bases). Germline V gives CDR1 MNHEY, CDR2 SMNVEV (reference sequence). CDR3 length equals 17 residues. Trimming removed 2 bases at V and 0 bases at J, with 15 bases between. The CDR3: CASSLVRWETSTDTQYF. In DNA form, the CDR3 reads TGTGCCAGCAGTTTAGTGCGGTGGGAGACGAGCACAGATACGCAGTATTTT.

The chain couples TRBV7-2 to TRBJ1-1; D unresolved. CDR1 and CDR2 from the germline V gene are SGHTA and FQGNSA. V was clipped by 5 bases and J by 2 bases, with 18 bases between them. CDR3 length equals 16 residues. CDR3 residues: CASSPKVSVRNTEAFF. The CDR3 DNA sequence: TGTGCCAGCAGCCCGAAGGTTTCCGTCAGAAACACTGAAGCTTTCTTT.

The chain joins TRBV1 to TRBJ1-1. TRBV1 is an annotated pseudogene. The CDR3 has 11 residues. CDR3 DNA: TGCACCAGCAGCTTGAACACTGAAGCTTTCTTT. Encoded protein: CTSSLNTEAFF.

The CDR3 is CASTSAGGNQPQHF. CDR3 nucleotide sequence: TGTGCCAGCACATCAGCAGGGGGCAATCAGCCCCAGCATTTT. The J gene is TRBJ1-5, the V gene TRBV28; tentatively, D is TRBD1 (6 bases). The CDR3 covers 14 residues. Germline values: CDR1 MDHEN, CDR2 SYDVKM. Trimming cost V 7 bases and J 2 bases, with 12 bases left between them. The full variable domain, with the rest looked up from reference TRBV28 and TRBJ1-5, is DVKVTQSSRYLVKRTGEKVFLECVQDMDHENMFWYRQDPGLGLRLIYFSYDVKMKEKGDIPEGYSVSREKKERFSLILESASTNQTSMYLCASTSAGGNQPQHFGDGTRLSIL.

The chain couples TRBV21-1 to TRBJ2-7; TRBD1 is the table's D call, not checked against the DNA. TRBV21-1 is a listed pseudogene. The CDR3 runs 15 residues. The chain's CDR3 is CASSKATGSSYEQYF. The DNA of the CDR3 is TGTGCCAGCAGCAAAGCGACAGGGTCCTCCTACGAGCAGTACTTC.

The chain recombines TRBV7-2 with TRBJ2-2; D ambiguous. The V gene lost 4 bases and the J gene lost 6 bases, with 9 bases spanning the gap. The CDR3 consists of 13 residues. Germline V lookup: CDR1 SGHTA, CDR2 FQGNSA. CDR3 sequence reads: CASSSRLSGELFF. In DNA, the CDR3 is TGTGCCAGCAGCTCGCGACTCTCCGGGGAGCTGTTTTTT.

The chain joins TRBV6-1 to TRBJ1-2, with a possible D match to TRBD1 (6 bases). The CDR3 runs to 13 residues. Germline V gene data show CDR1 as MNHNS and CDR2 as SASEGT. V dropped 6 bases and J dropped 6 bases, with 14 bases sitting between them. CDR3 loop: CASSEQGLDGYTF. The DNA for the CDR3 is TGTGCCAGCAGCGAACAGGGATTGGATGGCTACACCTTC.

The chain joins TRBV7-9 to TRBJ1-1; a weak D match, TRBD1 (6 bases). The length of the CDR3 is 16 residues. The germline V gene has CDR1 SEHNR and CDR2 FQNEAQ (reference sequence). V lost 1 base and J lost 4, with 16 bases in between. This CDR3 reads CASSLGLGQGGTEAFF. The CDR3 nucleotides are TGTGCCAGCAGCTTAGGCTTGGGACAAGGGGGCACTGAAGCTTTCTTT.

The chain employs TRBV20-1 and TRBJ1-1; D ambiguous. From germline, CDR1 is DFQATT and CDR2 SNEGSKA (reference sequence). The CDR3 contains 11 residues. Trimming shortened V by 8 bases and J by 1 base, and 8 bases separated the two germline ends. The CDR3 nucleotides read TGCAGTTCCCCTCGGAACACTGAAGCTTTCTTT. Its protein product is CSSPRNTEAFF.

The V call is TRBV7-9, the J call TRBJ1-4; D might be TRBD1 (6 bases). Deletions cut 4 bases from V and 8 bases from J, with 20 bases between. This CDR3 contains 16 residues. The germline V gene encodes CDR1 SEHNR and CDR2 FQNEAQ (reference sequence). The CDR3 DNA follows: TGTGCCAGCAGCTGGCGTCCTGGGACAACACCCGAAAAACTGTTTTTT. Translation gives CASSWRPGTTPEKLFF.

This clone was observed a single time. V is TRBV5-1 and J is TRBJ1-1; a possible D gene is TRBD1 (6 bases). The CDR3 sequence is 17 residues long. The ends were cut back, 0 bases at V and 5 bases at J, with 20 bases in the middle. Germline CDR1 SGHRS, CDR2 YFSETQ. The CDR3 DNA reads as TGCGCCAGCAGCTTGGTGGCGGGGGCACGAGGCGGGACTGAAGCTTTCTTT. Protein sequence: CASSLVAGARGGTEAFF.

The V call is TRBV28, the J call TRBJ1-1, with D unresolved. CDR3 length equals 14 residues. V gave up 6 bases and J gave up 6 bases, with 17 bases separating them. Germline CDR1 MDHEN, CDR2 SYDVKM. The CDR3 DNA sequence: TGTGCCAGCAGATTAGCCCCAGTGGGTTCTGAAGCTTTCTTT. This translates into CASRLAPVGSEAFF.

The genes are TRBV2 and TRBJ1-1; TRBD1 is a possible D gene (6 bases). CDR1 is SNHLY and CDR2 is FYNNEI in the germline V gene. The CDR3 runs to 14 residues. V was trimmed by 7 bases and J by 1 base, leaving 13 bases between them. The CDR3 loop is CASNERTANTEAFF. The CDR3, as DNA: TGTGCCAGCAACGAGCGGACAGCGAACACTGAAGCTTTCTTT.

The gene calls are TRBV23-1 and TRBJ1-1, with D unclear. TRBV23-1 falls under the ORF class, with uncertain function. With 6 bases removed from V and 4 bases from J, the gap between germline ends came to 9 bases. This CDR3 is built from 12 residues. The DNA of the CDR3 is TGCGCCAGCAGACTTCTTGGCACTGAAGCTTTCTTT. It specifies CASRLLGTEAFF.

The genes are TRBV2 and TRBJ1-5, with TRBD1 as a possible D gene (5 bases). The V end lost 3 bases, the J end lost 4 bases, and 10 bases lay between the germline ends. Germline V CDR1 and CDR2: SNHLY, FYNNEI. The CDR3 consists of 14 residues. The CDR3 loop reads CASSDLAGNQPQHF. DNA of the CDR3: TGTGCCAGCAGTGATCTTGCAGGGAATCAGCCCCAGCATTTT.

The chain couples TRBV11-2 to TRBJ1-5; D gene ambiguous. This CDR3 has 15 amino acids. V was shortened by 6 bases and J by 0 bases, with 12 bases between the two germline ends. Germline-derived CDR1 and CDR2 are SGHAT and FQNNGV. CDR3 loop: CASRQQPHSNQPQHF. CDR3 DNA: TGTGCCAGCAGACAACAGCCTCATAGCAATCAGCCCCAGCATTTT. The whole variable domain, filled in from reference TRBV11-2 and TRBJ1-5, reads EAGVAQSPRYKIIEKRQSVAFWCNPISGHATLYWYQQILGQGPKLLIQFQNNGVVDDSQLPKDRFSAERLKGVDSTLKIQPAKLEDSAVYLCASRQQPHSNQPQHFGDGTRLSIL.

The chain joins TRBV13 to TRBJ2-1; D unclear. From germline, CDR1 is PRHDT and CDR2 FYEKMQ (reference sequence). There are 16 residues in the CDR3. V lost 1 base and J lost 3, with 13 bases in between. CDR3 bases: TGTGCCAGCAGCTTAGTGGCGGCGGCACTCTACAATGAGCAGTTCTTC. This translates into CASSLVAAALYNEQFF.